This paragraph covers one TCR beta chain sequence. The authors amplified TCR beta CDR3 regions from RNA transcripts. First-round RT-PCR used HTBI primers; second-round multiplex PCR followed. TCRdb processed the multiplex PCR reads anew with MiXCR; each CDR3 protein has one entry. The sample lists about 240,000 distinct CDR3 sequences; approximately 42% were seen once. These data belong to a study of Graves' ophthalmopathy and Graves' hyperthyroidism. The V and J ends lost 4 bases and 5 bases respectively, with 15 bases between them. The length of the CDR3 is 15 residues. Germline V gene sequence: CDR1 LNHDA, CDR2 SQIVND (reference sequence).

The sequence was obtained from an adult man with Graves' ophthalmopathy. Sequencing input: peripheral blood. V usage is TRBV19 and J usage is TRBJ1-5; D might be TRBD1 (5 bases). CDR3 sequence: CASSKNRDAYQPQHF. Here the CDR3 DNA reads TGTGCCAGTAGTAAAAACCGGGACGCCTATCAGCCCCAGCATTTT.